One and the same sample provided the 12 T cell receptor beta chains below, sequenced in a study of breast tumors, draining lymph nodes, adjacent tissues. Axillary draining lymph nodes of breast cancer patients supplied the node samples. Via MiXCR, TCRdb re-called the multiplex PCR reads, giving one row per CDR3 protein. The data show approximately 250,000 distinct CDR3 sequences, under 40% seen once. The material sequenced was axillary lymph node tissue. The receptors shown here come from a female donor with breast cancer. Some clones in this sample may be carry-over from other donors' samples.

The V call is TRBV20-1, the J call TRBJ2-3, with 8 bases that match TRBD2. The CDR3 spans 16 residues. Germline CDR1 is DFQATT and CDR2 is SNEGSKA (reference sequence). Trimming took 3 bases from V and 6 from J; bases not matched to a gene: 14. The CDR3 loop is CSARDPGLVRGDTQYF. CDR3 bases: TGCAGTGCTAGGGATCCGGGACTAGTGAGGGGTGATACGCAGTATTTT.

This clonotype was detected ten times or more. The rearrangement uses TRBV4-1 and TRBJ2-7; either TRBD1 or TRBD2 may fit D (5 bases each). Germline CDR1 is MGHRA and CDR2 is YSYEKL. Trimming stripped 1 base from V and 4 bases from J, with 17 bases between. The CDR3 totals 16 residues. Here the CDR3 DNA reads TGCGCCAGCAGCCAAGGCCCTGGGCAGGGAGTGTACGAGCAGTACTTC. It encodes CASSQGPGQGVYEQYF.

V usage is TRBV7-9 and J usage is TRBJ2-1; D may be TRBD2 (7 bases). CDR3 length: 19 amino acids. Germline V gene data show CDR1 as SEHNR and CDR2 as FQNEAQ (reference sequence). With 8 bases removed from V and 1 base from J, the gap between germline ends came to 27 bases. The CDR3 sequence is CASGIAGTTGKKSYNEQFF. The DNA for the CDR3 is TGTGCCAGCGGAATAGCGGGCACCACAGGGAAAAAGTCCTACAATGAGCAGTTCTTC.

This clonotype was picked up one time. This sequence joins TRBV24-1 and TRBJ2-7; 8 bases line up with TRBD1. The V segment lost 3 bases and the J segment 4 bases; nucleotides outside the gene matches: 4. Germline CDR1 is KGHDR and CDR2 is SFDVKD. There are 14 residues in the CDR3. The CDR3 loop reads CATSDPRTGYEQYF. The CDR3 nucleotides read TGTGCCACCAGTGATCCCCGGACAGGGTACGAGCAGTACTTC.

The rearrangement joins TRBV13 to TRBJ2-7; the match to TRBD1 covers 8 bases. Germline CDR1 PRHDT, CDR2 FYEKMQ (reference sequence). The CDR3 covers 15 residues. J was trimmed by 3 bases and V by 9 bases; bases with no gene match: 13. The CDR3 coding sequence is TGTGCCAGTAGCCCTCTCGGGACAGGATTCTACGAGCAGTACTTC. Amino acids: CASSPLGTGFYEQYF. Full variable domain (missing parts from reference TRBV13 and TRBJ2-7): AAGVIQSPRHLIKEKRETATLKCYPIPRHDTVYWYQQGPGQDPQFLISFYEKMQSDKGSIPDRFSAQQFSDYHSELNMSSLELGDSALYFCASSPLGTGFYEQYFGPGTRLTVT.

This clonotype was observed at least ten times. The gene calls are TRBV20-1 and TRBJ1-2; 11 bases align to TRBD1. V lost 5 bases, J lost 8 bases, and 7 bases stayed unmatched. The germline V gene encodes CDR1 DFQATT and CDR2 SNEGSKA (reference sequence). This CDR3 has 13 residues. CDR3 DNA sequence: TGCAGTGCTTCGGACAGGGGGCTAGGAGGCTACACCTTC. Amino acid sequence: CSASDRGLGGYTF.

The chain joins TRBV27 to TRBJ2-7, with D hard to call. Germline CDR1 and CDR2: MNHEY and SMNVEV (reference sequence). The CDR3 is 14 residues long. The V end was cut by 2 bases, the J end by 5 bases, with 13 bases between. The CDR3 DNA sequence: TGTGCCAGCAGTTTAAGTTTGGGAAGCGACGAGCAGTACTTC. Its translation is CASSLSLGSDEQYF.

The V call is TRBV11-2, the J call TRBJ2-3; TRBD1 agrees at 11 bases. The CDR3 contains 17 residues. The junction had 8 bases not matched to a gene; V was cut back by 4 bases and J by 2 bases. CDR1 and CDR2 (germline): SGHAT, FQNNGV. The CDR3 coding sequence is TGTGCCAGCAGCTCAGGGACAGGGGGGACCTACACAGATACGCAGTATTTT. Amino acids: CASSSGTGGTYTDTQYF.

Ten or more counts support this clonotype. Written as DNA, the CDR3 is TGTGCCAGCAGCCCGGGGATGGAGACCCAGTACTTC. Translated, it gives CASSPGMETQYF. The rearrangement links TRBV11-2 to TRBJ2-5; the D gene is possibly TRBD2 (5 bases). This CDR3 contains 12 residues. The V and J ends lost 5 bases and 5 bases respectively, with 9 bases between them. Germline V gives CDR1 SGHAT, CDR2 FQNNGV.

To note about this clonotype: A much larger clone is a single base away; this may be a read error. The chain carries TRBV9 and TRBJ2-5; the match to TRBD2 covers 13 bases. The CDR3 covers 17 residues. The V gene's germline CDR1 is SGDLS and CDR2 YYNGEE. CDR3 in amino acids: CASSPRTSGGLQATQYF. CDR3 in DNA: TGTGCCAGCAGCCCCCGGACTAGCGGGGGCCTCCAAGCGACCCAGTACTTC.

This clonotype was seen at least ten times. The rearrangement uses TRBV3-1 and TRBJ2-5, with D unresolved. Germline V gene sequence: CDR1 LGHDT, CDR2 YNNKEL (reference sequence). The CDR3 sequence is 12 residues long. Trimming cost V 1 base and J 6 bases, with 6 bases left between them. CDR3 sequence (DNA): TGTGCCAGCAGCCAAGGTCTCCAGACCCAGTACTTC. Translation gives CASSQGLQTQYF.

This clonotype was observed a few times. This chain uses TRBV3-1 with TRBJ2-4; D remains ambiguous. The CDR3 covers 13 residues. CDR1 is LGHDT, CDR2 YNNKEL, per germline (reference sequence). V shed 1 base and J shed 5 bases, with 6 bases lying between them. The CDR3 loop reads CASSQGRQNIQYF. As DNA, the CDR3 is TGTGCCAGCAGCCAAGGTCGACAAAACATTCAGTACTTC.